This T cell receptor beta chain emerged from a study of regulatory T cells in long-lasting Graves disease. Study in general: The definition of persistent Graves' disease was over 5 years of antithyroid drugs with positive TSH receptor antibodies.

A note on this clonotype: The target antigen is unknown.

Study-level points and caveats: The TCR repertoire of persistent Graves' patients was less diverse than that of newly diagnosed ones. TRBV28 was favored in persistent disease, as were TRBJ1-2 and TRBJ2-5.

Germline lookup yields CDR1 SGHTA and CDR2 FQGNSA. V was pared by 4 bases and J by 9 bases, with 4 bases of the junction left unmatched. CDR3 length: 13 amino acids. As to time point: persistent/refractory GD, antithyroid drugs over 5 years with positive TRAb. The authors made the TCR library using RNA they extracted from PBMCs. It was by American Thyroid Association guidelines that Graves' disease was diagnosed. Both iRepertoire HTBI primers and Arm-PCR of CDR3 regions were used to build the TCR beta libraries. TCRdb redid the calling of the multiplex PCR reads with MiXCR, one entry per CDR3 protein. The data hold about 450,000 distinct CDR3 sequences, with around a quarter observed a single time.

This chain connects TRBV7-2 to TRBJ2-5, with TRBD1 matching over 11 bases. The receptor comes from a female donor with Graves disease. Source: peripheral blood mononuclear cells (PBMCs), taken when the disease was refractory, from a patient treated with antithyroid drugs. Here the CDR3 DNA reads TGTGCCAGCAGCTCCCGGGACAGGGGGGCCCAGTACTTC. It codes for CASSSRDRGAQYF.